This T cell receptor (beta chain) was sequenced during a study of post-analysis software for immune sequencing data. Study summary: Both relapsing-remitting and secondary progressive multiple sclerosis featured among the disease courses, as did progressive-relapsing multiple sclerosis.

The TCR beta cDNA libraries carried unique molecular identifiers. The authors obtained roughly 0.5 million cDNA molecules from approximately 1 to 10 million T cells. TCRdb analysed the PCR reads with MiXCR anew, one entry per CDR3 protein. The sample consists of approximately 660,000 distinct CDR3 sequences, around 64% of them appearing once. Comment on this clonotype: Antigen unknown.

General study results and limits: Multiple sclerosis patients had significantly lower normalized Chao1 diversity than controls. With F measure, samples from one preparation batch clustered together strongly. A few TRBV segments occurring more often in patients than controls included TRBV5-6, TRBV5-1 and TRBV20-1.

With 0 bases clipped from V and 4 bases from J, the junction kept 7 bases outside the gene matches. This CDR3 is built from 19 residues. Germline assignment: CDR1 MNHEY and CDR2 SMNVEV (reference sequence). This receptor was obtained from a girl aged 2 to 10 with multiple sclerosis. V and J are TRBV27 and TRBJ2-1; 15 bases agree with TRBD2. The sequencing sample was made of blood. The CDR3: CASSLSRGLAGGFYNEQFF. The CDR3 DNA follows: TGTGCCAGCAGTTTATCGAGGGGACTAGCGGGGGGTTTTTACAATGAGCAGTTCTTC.